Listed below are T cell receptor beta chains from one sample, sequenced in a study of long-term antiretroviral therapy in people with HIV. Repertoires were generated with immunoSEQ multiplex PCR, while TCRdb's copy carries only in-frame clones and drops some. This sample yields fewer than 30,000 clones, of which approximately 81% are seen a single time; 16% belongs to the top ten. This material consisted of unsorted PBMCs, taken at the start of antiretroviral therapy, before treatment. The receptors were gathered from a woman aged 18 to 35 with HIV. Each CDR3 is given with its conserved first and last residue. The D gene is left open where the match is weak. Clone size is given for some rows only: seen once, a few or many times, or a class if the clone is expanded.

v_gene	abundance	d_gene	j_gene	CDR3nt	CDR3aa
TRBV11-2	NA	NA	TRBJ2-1	TGTGCCAGCAGCTTAGCTGGGTACAGGCTGCAGTTCTTC	CASSLAGYRLQFF
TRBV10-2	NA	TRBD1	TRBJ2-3	TGCGCCAGCGAAGGACAGGGTGGTACAGATACGCAGTATTTT	CASEGQGGTDTQYF
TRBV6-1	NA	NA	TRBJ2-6	TGTGCCAGCGAACGGAGAGACTCTGGGGCCAACGTCCTGACTTTC	CASERRDSGANVLTF
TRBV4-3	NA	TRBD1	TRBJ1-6	TGCGCCAGCAGCCTCGACAGGGACTATAATTCACCCCTCCACTTT	CASSLDRDYNSPLHF
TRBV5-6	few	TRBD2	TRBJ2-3	TGTGCCAGCAGCACCTCTAGCGGATCCACAGATACGCAGTATTTT	CASSTSSGSTDTQYF
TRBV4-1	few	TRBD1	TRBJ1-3	TGCGCCAGCAGCCAAGATCCCACAGGGGGAGGAAACACCATATATTTT	CASSQDPTGGGNTIYF
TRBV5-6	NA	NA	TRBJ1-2	TGTGCCAGCAGCTTCGAAGGGGCGCTCTATGGCTACACCTTC	CASSFEGALYGYTF
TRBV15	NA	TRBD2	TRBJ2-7	TGTGCCACCAGCCAGGGACTAGTGACGCTCGAGCAGTACTTC	CATSQGLVTLEQYF
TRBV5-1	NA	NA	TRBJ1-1	TGCGCCAGCAGCTTGCTCAGTCCCACTGAAGCTTTCTTT	CASSLLSPTEAFF
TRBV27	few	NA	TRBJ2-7	TGTGCCAGTGCGGGGACGTACGAGCAGTACTTC	CASAGTYEQYF
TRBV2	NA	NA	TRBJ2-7	TGTGCCAGCAGTGTCCCCGACCCGGAGCAGTACTTC	CASSVPDPEQYF
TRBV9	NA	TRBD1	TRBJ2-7	TGTGCCAGCAGCGCCGGGACAGGAACTTACGAGCAGTACTTC	CASSAGTGTYEQYF
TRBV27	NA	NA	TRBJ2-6	TGTGCCAGCAGTTCAGGGACGAGGCCCTCTGGGGCCAACGTCCTGACTTTC	CASSSGTRPSGANVLTF
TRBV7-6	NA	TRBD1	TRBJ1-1	TGTGCCAGCAGCTCCAACAAGGGACAGGGGAACACTGAAGCTTTCTTT	CASSSNKGQGNTEAFF
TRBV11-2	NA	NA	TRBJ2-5	TGTGCCAGCAGCTTAGGGTTCATCGTACAAGAGACCCAGTACTTC	CASSLGFIVQETQYF
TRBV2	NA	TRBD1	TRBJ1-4	TGTGCCAGCAGTAACTACGTACCTAAAACAGGGGGTGAAAAACTGTTTTTT	CASSNYVPKTGGEKLFF
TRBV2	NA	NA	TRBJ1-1	TGTGCCAGCATAGGGCAGCCGAACACTGAAGCTTTCTTT	CASIGQPNTEAFF
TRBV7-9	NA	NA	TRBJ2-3	TGTGCCAGCAGCTTAACGCCAGATACGCAGTATTTT	CASSLTPDTQYF
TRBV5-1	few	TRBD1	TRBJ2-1	TGCGCCAGCAGCCCACAGGGGGTTTACAATGAGCAGTTCTTC	CASSPQGVYNEQFF
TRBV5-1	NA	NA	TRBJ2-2	TGCGCCAGCAGCTTGGGGGCCGCGAACACCGGGGAGCTGTTTTTT	CASSLGAANTGELFF
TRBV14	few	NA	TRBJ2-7	TGTGCCAGCAGCCAAGGTTATTCAGGACACCTCTCCTACGAGCAGTACTTC	CASSQGYSGHLSYEQYF
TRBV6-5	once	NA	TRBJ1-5	TGTGCCAGCAGGCCAGGAGTATATCAGCCCCAGCATTTT	CASRPGVYQPQHF
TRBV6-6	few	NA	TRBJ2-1	TGTGCCAGCAGGTACGGCGCTCACAATGAGCAGTTCTTC	CASRYGAHNEQFF
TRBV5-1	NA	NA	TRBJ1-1	TGCGCCAGCAGCACCTTGACAGGACCGAACACTGAAGCTTTCTTT	CASSTLTGPNTEAFF
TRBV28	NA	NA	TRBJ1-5	TGTGCCAGCAGTTTATTCCAAGACGGTCAGCCCCAGCATTTT	CASSLFQDGQPQHF
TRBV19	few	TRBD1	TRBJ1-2	TGTGCCAGTAGTACCCTACAGGGGGATGGCTACACCTTC	CASSTLQGDGYTF
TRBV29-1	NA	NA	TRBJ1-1	TGCAGCGTTCTTGGACATCCGGAGAGGGAGAACACTGAAGCTTTCTTT	CSVLGHPERENTEAFF
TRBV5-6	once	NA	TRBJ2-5	TGTGCCAGCGGGGCGGGAGAGACCCAGTACTTC	CASGAGETQYF
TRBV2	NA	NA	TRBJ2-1	TGTGCCAGCAGAAACGCGCGGGGGCTGAATGAGCAGTTCTTC	CASRNARGLNEQFF
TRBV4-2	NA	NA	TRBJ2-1	TGTGCCAGCAGCCAAGATAGAGGCTATGAGCAGTTCTTC	CASSQDRGYEQFF
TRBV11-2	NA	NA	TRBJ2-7	TGTGCCAGCAGCGTGAGCTACGAGCAGTACTTC	CASSVSYEQYF
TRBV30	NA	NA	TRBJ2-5	TGTGCCTGGAGTGTACCGGAGACCCAGTACTTC	CAWSVPETQYF
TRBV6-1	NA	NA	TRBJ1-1	TGTGCCAGCATATCAAGGGTAAAGCGGGGAGCTTTCTTT	CASISRVKRGAFF
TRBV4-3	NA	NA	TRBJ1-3	TGCGCCAGCAGCCACTTAGGGGCGGCGGGAAACACCATATATTTT	CASSHLGAAGNTIYF
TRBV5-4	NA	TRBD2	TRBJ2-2	TGTGCCAGCAGCTTCCTAGCGGGAGAGGACGGGGAGCTGTTTTTT	CASSFLAGEDGELFF
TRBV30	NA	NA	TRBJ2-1	TGTGCCTCAAACACACGGAGGGAGCAGTTCTTC	CASNTRREQFF
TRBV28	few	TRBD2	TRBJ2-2	TGTGCCAGCAGCTTGACTAGCTCTGTCATCGGGGAGCTGTTTTTT	CASSLTSSVIGELFF
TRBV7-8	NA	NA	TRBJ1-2	TGTGCCAGCAGCTGGCGAGACTTCTATGGCTACACCTTC	CASSWRDFYGYTF
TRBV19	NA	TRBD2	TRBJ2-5	TGTGCCAGTAGTATAGAGGTGACTAGCGGGGAGACCCAGTACTTC	CASSIEVTSGETQYF
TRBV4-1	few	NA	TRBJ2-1	TGCGCCAGCAGCCAAGATCATCGGGGAGAGCAGTTCTTC	CASSQDHRGEQFF
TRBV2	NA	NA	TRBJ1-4	TGTGCCAGCAAAGGGCGGGGTGAAAAACTGTTTTTT	CASKGRGEKLFF
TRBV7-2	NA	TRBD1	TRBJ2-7	TGTGCCAGCAGCGTACTCACAGGGGACTACGAGCAGTACTTC	CASSVLTGDYEQYF
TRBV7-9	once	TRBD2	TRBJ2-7	TGTGCCAGCAGCTTAGGGTGGGGGGGTACTAACTACGAGCAGTACTTC	CASSLGWGGTNYEQYF
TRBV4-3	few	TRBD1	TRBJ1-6	TGCGCCAGCAGGCGACAGGGGGCGGGTTCACCCCTCCACTTT	CASRRQGAGSPLHF
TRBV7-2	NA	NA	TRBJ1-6	TGTGCCAGCAGCTTATCGGGGGGGCCCCTCCACTTT	CASSLSGGPLHF
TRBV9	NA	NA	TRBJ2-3	TGTGCCAGCAGCCACAACAGGGAGGGCACAGATACGCAGTATTTT	CASSHNREGTDTQYF
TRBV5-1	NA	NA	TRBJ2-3	TGCGCCAGCAGCGGGGGGGCTGGGGCCGGGCCCACAGATACGCAGTATTTT	CASSGGAGAGPTDTQYF
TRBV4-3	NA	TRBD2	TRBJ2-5	TGCGCCAGCAGCCAAGATGGGCTAGCGGGGGGCCTCCAAGAGACCCAGTACTTC	CASSQDGLAGGLQETQYF
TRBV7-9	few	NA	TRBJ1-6	TGTGCCAGCAGCTTAGAACGGGGTGCGAATAATTCACCCCTCCACTTT	CASSLERGANNSPLHF
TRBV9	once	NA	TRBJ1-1	TGTGCCAGCAGCACCGCATCGGACAGCGAAGCTTTCTTT	CASSTASDSEAFF
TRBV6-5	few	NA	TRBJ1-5	TGTGCCAGCAGTTACTCGGGGAATAGCAATCAGCCCCAGCATTTT	CASSYSGNSNQPQHF
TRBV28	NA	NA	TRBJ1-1	TGTGCCAGCAGTCCGCGACGGGTAACGAACACTGAAGCTTTCTTT	CASSPRRVTNTEAFF
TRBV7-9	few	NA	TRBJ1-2	TGTGCCAGCAGCACAAGGGACCTCGGCTCCTTC	CASSTRDLGSF
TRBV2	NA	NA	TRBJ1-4	TGTGCCAGCAGTGAATTGGAGGGCGCTGAAAAACTGTTTTTT	CASSELEGAEKLFF
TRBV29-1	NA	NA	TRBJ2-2	TGCAGCGTCGTTATTAGTCGCGGGGAGCTGTTTTTT	CSVVISRGELFF
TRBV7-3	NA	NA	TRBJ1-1	TGTGCCAGCAGCTTAATGGGGAACACTGAAGCTTTCTTT	CASSLMGNTEAFF
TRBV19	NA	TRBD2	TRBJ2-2	TGTGCCAGTAGTTACTGGGAGGGAGTGCGGACCGGGGAGCTGTTTTTT	CASSYWEGVRTGELFF
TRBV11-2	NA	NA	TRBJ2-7	TGTGCCACTTCCCAGGCACAAATCTACGAGCAGTACTTC	CATSQAQIYEQYF
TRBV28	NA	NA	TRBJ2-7	TGTGCCAGCAAAAGAGGCAGGGAATTCTACGAGCAGTACTTC	CASKRGREFYEQYF
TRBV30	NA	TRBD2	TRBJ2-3	TGTGCCTGGATGGCGGGACTAGCGGGAGGTGATACGCAGTATTTT	CAWMAGLAGGDTQYF